This is a list of T cell receptor beta chains from one sample in a study of cytomegalovirus exposure and HLA in healthy donors. Profiled with immunoSEQ multiplex PCR; TCRdb holds only in-frame clones, not every one. The sample has 110,000 to 150,000 clones, roughly 80% seen once. The sample consisted of PBMCs. These receptors all stem from a female donor in good health and CMV-seronegative. CDR3s include the opening cysteine and the closing phenylalanine or tryptophan. The D gene is left open where the match is weak.

j_gene,len,v_gene,d_gene,CDR3aa
TRBJ2-7,14,TRBV6-6,.,CASTQGGQSYEQYF
TRBJ2-2,16,TRBV19,.,CASSSVAVPRTGELFF
TRBJ1-4,16,TRBV4-2,.,CASSLLPRSGNEKLFF
TRBJ2-3,16,TRBV4-1,.,CASSAPLADQGNTQYF
TRBJ2-7,11,TRBV30,TRBD1,CAWRQGVEQYF
TRBJ2-7,14,TRBV11-1,TRBD2,CASSRTGGGYEQYF
TRBJ2-1,18,TRBV5-1,TRBD2,CASSLGPSGRAVGNEQFF
TRBJ2-5,15,TRBV7-2,TRBD1,CASSFYRGTGETQYF
TRBJ2-1,15,TRBV6-1,.,CASSESSGSYNEQFF
TRBJ2-7,15,TRBV27,.,CASGNRDLSSYEQYF
TRBJ2-5,13,TRBV27,.,CASSFQIQETQYF
TRBJ1-1,14,TRBV27,TRBD1,CASSEDRGSTEAFF
TRBJ2-1,15,TRBV5-1,TRBD2,CASSFTSGSGNEQFF
TRBJ1-5,15,TRBV7-9,.,CASSPKGHSNQPQHF
TRBJ1-1,13,TRBV30,.,CAWSVGRGTEAFF
TRBJ2-7,15,TRBV4-1,TRBD1,CASSPTRDRPSEQYF
TRBJ2-7,14,TRBV14,.,CASSQAGNSYEQYF
TRBJ2-1,13,TRBV29-1,.,CSVEEAPYNEQFF
TRBJ1-1,13,TRBV27,TRBD1,CASSRQGYTEAFF
TRBJ1-5,15,TRBV6-1,TRBD1,CASDRDSLSNQPQHF
TRBJ2-4,16,TRBV5-1,TRBD1,CASSPGTELAKNIQYF
.,14,TRBV30,TRBD1,CAWSVPDRTHEQYF
TRBJ1-1,13,TRBV15,.,CATSRDRAGEAFF
TRBJ2-7,12,TRBV7-9,.,CASSLVSEEQYF
TRBJ1-4,14,TRBV7-8,.,CASSARYRGEKLFF
TRBJ2-7,15,TRBV28,TRBD2,CASSPGLAGGYEQYF
TRBJ2-3,17,TRBV19,TRBD2,CASSRSTSGTSGDTQYF
TRBJ2-3,15,TRBV19,.,CASRLGRGIADTQYF
TRBJ2-3,16,TRBV27,.,CASSLSFGESADTQYF
TRBJ1-5,13,TRBV15,.,CATSWGRGQPQHF
TRBJ2-4,13,TRBV6-6,TRBD2,CASLAGGSNIQYF
TRBJ2-2,14,TRBV6-1,TRBD1,CASRRTGGTGELFF